The 15 T cell receptor beta chains below come from one sample, sequenced in a study of blood T cell repertoires in COVID-19. Clones were sequenced by immunoSEQ multiplex PCR, and TCRdb holds only the in-frame ones, with some missing. The table records approximately 450,000 clones, about 85% of them present only once. Sequencing used PBMCs or T cells enriched from blood (not recorded which). These receptors came from a woman between 18 and 29 years old with acute COVID-19.

The V call is TRBV25-1, the J call TRBJ2-1; 12 bases fit TRBD2. This CDR3 is built from 14 residues. V trimming: 5 bases; J trimming: 8 bases; junction bases outside the gene matches: 4. CDR1 and CDR2 from the germline V gene are MGHDK and SYGVNS. Here the CDR3 DNA reads TGTGCCAGCAGTCTAGCGGGAGGGCCGTATGAGCAGTTCTTC. Translating gives CASSLAGGPYEQFF.

The chain carries TRBV9 and TRBJ2-1; 11 bases are shared with TRBD2. V shed 0 bases, J shed 7 bases, and the junction held 6 bases outside the gene matches. Germline CDR1 is SGDLS and CDR2 is YYNGEE. The CDR3 length is 16 residues. The CDR3 DNA is TGTGCCAGCAGCGTAGACGGTAGCGGGAGGGCAAATGAGCAGTTCTTC. Translating gives CASSVDGSGRANEQFF. The entire variable domain, with the rest obtained from reference TRBV9 and TRBJ2-1, is as follows: DSGVTQTPKHLITATGQRVTLRCSPRSGDLSVYWYQQSLDQGLQFLIQYYNGEERAKGNILERFSAQQFPDLHSELNLSSLELGDSALYFCASSVDGSGRANEQFFGPGTRLTVL.

CDR3 nucleotide sequence: TGTGCCAGCAGTTCCCCGGCCCGGGGAACTGAAGCTTTCTTT. Protein product: CASSSPARGTEAFF. The J gene is TRBJ1-1, the V gene TRBV6-5; D not certain. Germline loops: CDR1 MNHEY, CDR2 SVGAGI. The CDR3 extends over 14 amino acids. Trimming cost V 4 bases and J 5 bases, with 14 bases left between them.

This chain joins TRBV4-3 and TRBJ1-6; TRBD1 might be the D (6 bases). Germline CDR1 LGHNA, CDR2 YSLEER. The CDR3 spans 15 residues. With 0 bases removed from V and 8 bases from J, the gap between germline ends came to 11 bases. The DNA of the CDR3 is TGCGCCAGCAGCCAAGATGGGACACTACATTCACCCCTCCACTTT. It specifies CASSQDGTLHSPLHF.

V gene TRBV7-2 combines with J gene TRBJ2-5; 12 positions match TRBD2. The V segment lost 6 bases and the J segment 4 bases; nucleotides outside the gene matches: 3. The CDR3 extends over 14 amino acids. Germline V gene sequence: CDR1 SGHTA, CDR2 FQGNSA. For the CDR3, the DNA is TGTGCCAGCAGACAGGGACTAGCGGGAGAGACCCAGTACTTC. As protein: CASRQGLAGETQYF.

The CDR3 coding sequence is TGCGCCAGCAGCTCCGGGACAGGAGATTCACCCCTCCACTTT. Amino acid sequence: CASSSGTGDSPLHF. The chain recombines TRBV5-1 with TRBJ1-6; 8 bases are a match to TRBD1. Trimming at V came to 3 bases and at J to 8 bases, leaving 4 bases not matched to a gene. Germline CDR1 and CDR2: SGHRS and YFSETQ. This CDR3 has 14 amino acids.

This rearrangement joins TRBV19 to TRBJ1-1; D is unresolved. The CDR3 length is 13 residues. The germline V and J ends were trimmed by 3 bases and 2 bases, with 7 bases remaining between them. Germline lookup yields CDR1 LNHDA and CDR2 SQIVND (reference sequence). The DNA of the CDR3 is TGTGCCAGTAGTATCAACAGTAACACTGAAGCTTTCTTT. It encodes CASSINSNTEAFF.

This rearrangement joins TRBV2 to TRBJ1-6; TRBD1 matches at 7 bases. With 7 bases clipped from V and 7 bases from J, the junction kept 7 bases outside the gene matches. From germline, CDR1 is SNHLY and CDR2 FYNNEI. The CDR3 sequence is 14 residues long. The CDR3 loop reads CASNIQGSNSPLHF. CDR3 coding DNA: TGTGCCAGCAATATACAGGGGTCGAATTCACCCCTCCACTTT. Full variable domain (remainder filled in from reference TRBV2 and TRBJ1-6): EPEVTQTPSHQVTQMGQEVILRCVPISNHLYFYWYRQILGQKVEFLVSFYNNEISEKSEIFDDQFSVERPDGSNFTLKIRSTKLEDSAMYFCASNIQGSNSPLHFGNGTRLTVT.

The chain joins TRBV6-2 or TRBV6-3 to TRBJ2-2, with 13 bases aligning to TRBD2. The CDR3 totals 16 residues. CDR1 and CDR2 from the germline V gene are MNHEY and SVGEGT. With 6 bases clipped from V and 5 bases from J, the junction kept 6 bases outside the gene matches. DNA for the CDR3: TGTGCCAGCAGCTCCACTAGCGGGAGGGAGACCGGGGAGCTGTTTTTT. Translating it yields CASSSTSGRETGELFF.

The rearrangement joins TRBV5-6 to TRBJ1-3; 8 bases are a match to TRBD1. Germline-derived CDR1 and CDR2 are SGHDT and YYEEEE. The CDR3 runs to 14 residues. After removal of 6 bases from V and 1 base from J, the junction contained 3 bases not matched to a gene. The CDR3 is CASKRTGSGNTIYF. The CDR3 DNA reads TGTGCCAGCAAAAGGACAGGGTCTGGAAACACCATATATTTT.

The genes are TRBV7-9 and TRBJ2-5; the D gene is possibly TRBD1 (6 bases). V was shortened by 4 bases and J by 1 base, with 7 bases between the two germline ends. CDR3 length equals 13 residues. Germline V gene lookup returns CDR1 SEHNR and CDR2 FQNEAQ (reference sequence). The chain's CDR3 is CASSSTGQETQYF. CDR3 in DNA: TGTGCCAGCAGCTCGACAGGCCAAGAGACCCAGTACTTC.

This chain links TRBV27 with TRBJ1-6; D unclear. Between the trimmed V and J ends, which lost 6 bases and 7 bases, there was a span of 22 bases. The CDR3 extends over 17 amino acids. Germline V CDR1 and CDR2: MNHEY, SMNVEV (reference sequence). DNA of the CDR3: TGTGCCAGCAGCACCGGGCGGACTCATTATCGGAATTCACCCCTCCACTTT. This gives the protein CASSTGRTHYRNSPLHF.

The chain has TRBV12-5 and TRBJ2-7; D uncertain. Germline V lookup: CDR1 LGHNT, CDR2 FRNRAP. The length of the CDR3 is 16 residues. The ends were cut back, 1 base at V and 5 bases at J, with 18 bases in the middle. The CDR3, as DNA: TGTGCTAGTGGTTTGGGAGGCGCATCGGCTTCCGACGAGCAGTACTTC. Its translation is CASGLGGASASDEQYF.

V and J are TRBV7-2 and TRBJ2-3, with TRBD1 identical over 8 bases. The CDR3 contains 16 residues. V lost 3 bases to trimming and J lost 4 bases; unmatched junction nucleotides: 9. The germline V gene has CDR1 SGHTA and CDR2 FQGNSA. CDR3 nucleotides: TGTGCCAGCAGCTTGGAGGCAGGGGGCGTCCCAGATACGCAGTATTTT. It yields the protein CASSLEAGGVPDTQYF.

The chain employs TRBV5-1 and TRBJ2-2; no firm D call. Germline V CDR1 and CDR2: SGHRS, YFSETQ. This CDR3 contains 13 residues. Trimming shortened V by 3 bases and J by 6 bases, and 9 bases separated the two germline ends. Here the CDR3 DNA reads TGCGCCAGCAGCTGGATCCGGGCCGGGGAGCTGTTTTTT. This translates into CASSWIRAGELFF.